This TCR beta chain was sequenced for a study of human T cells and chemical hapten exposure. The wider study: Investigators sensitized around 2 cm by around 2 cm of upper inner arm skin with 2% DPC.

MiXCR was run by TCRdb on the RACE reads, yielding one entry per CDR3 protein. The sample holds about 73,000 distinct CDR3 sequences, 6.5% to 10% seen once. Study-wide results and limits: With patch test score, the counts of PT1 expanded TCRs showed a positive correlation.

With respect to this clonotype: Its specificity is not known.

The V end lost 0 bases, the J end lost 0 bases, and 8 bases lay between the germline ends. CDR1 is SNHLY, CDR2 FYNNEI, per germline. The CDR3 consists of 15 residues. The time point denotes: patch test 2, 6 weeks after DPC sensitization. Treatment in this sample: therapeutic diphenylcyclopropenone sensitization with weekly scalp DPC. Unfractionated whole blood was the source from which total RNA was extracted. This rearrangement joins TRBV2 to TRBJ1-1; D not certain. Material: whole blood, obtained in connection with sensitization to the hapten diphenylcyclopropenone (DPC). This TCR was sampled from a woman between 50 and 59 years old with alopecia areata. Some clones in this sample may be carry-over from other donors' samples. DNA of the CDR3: TGTGCCAGCAGTGAAGCAGTAACCATGAACACTGAAGCTTTCTTT. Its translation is CASSEAVTMNTEAFF.